A selection of T cell receptor beta chains follows, all from one sample in a study of TIL therapy for anti-PD-1-resistant metastatic lung cancer. TCRdb's table, derived via immunoSEQ multiplex PCR, lists solely in-frame clones and lacks some. The sample holds roughly 60,000 clones, about 73% seen once. Here the sequenced sample was blood, taken at baseline. The receptors derive from a person between 30 and 79 years old with non-small cell lung cancer. Both conserved end residues are part of each CDR3. The D gene is left open where the match is weak. Some rows mark clone size as missing; the rest say once, few, many or name a class of expanded clone.

v_call	d_call	clone_size	j_call	cdr3_nt	cdr3_aa
TRBV30	.	.	TRBJ1-3	TGTGCCTGTTATGGGGGGGGCACCTCTGGAAACACCATATATTTT	CACYGGGTSGNTIYF
TRBV5-1	.	.	TRBJ2-1	TGCGCCAGCAGCTTGAGCCGGGAAGGTCCCGTTTGGGGTGAGCAGTTCTTC	CASSLSREGPVWGEQFF
TRBV13	.	few	TRBJ1-5	TGTGCCAGCAGCGCGGGACGGTATAGCAATCAGCCCCAGCATTTT	CASSAGRYSNQPQHF
TRBV7-2	.	.	TRBJ1-5	TGTGCCAGCAGCTTATCCCTCCTCGACAATCAGCCCCAGCATTTT	CASSLSLLDNQPQHF
TRBV15	.	once	TRBJ1-3	TGTGCCACCAGCAGAGATAGGGCCGACTCTGGAAACACCATATATTTT	CATSRDRADSGNTIYF
TRBV7-6	.	.	TRBJ1-1	TGTGCCAGCAGCGTTTCAGTGTCGGATGGAACTGAAGCTTTCTTT	CASSVSVSDGTEAFF
TRBV6-1	TRBD1	.	TRBJ2-2	TGTGCCAGCACTCCCGGGACAGCGAACACCGGGGAGCTGTTTTTT	CASTPGTANTGELFF
TRBV27	.	few	TRBJ2-5	TGTGCCAGCAGTCCTATCGTATCAGGGGAAGAGACCCAGTACTTC	CASSPIVSGEETQYF
TRBV2	.	.	TRBJ2-3	TGTGCCAGCAGTGAACTAGGGCCAGACGTAGATACGCAGTATTTT	CASSELGPDVDTQYF
TRBV5-6	.	.	TRBJ2-7	TGTGCCAGCAGCTTGAACTACGAGCAGTACTTC	CASSLNYEQYF
TRBV7-2	.	.	TRBJ2-5	TGTGCCAGCAGCTTATCGAACGGGCAAGAGACCCAGTACTTC	CASSLSNGQETQYF
TRBV29-1	TRBD1	.	TRBJ1-1	TGCAGCGTTGTTTTCGGGACAGGGGAAACTGAAGCTTTCTTT	CSVVFGTGETEAFF
TRBV7-8	.	.	TRBJ1-3	TGTGCCAGCAGCTCCCTCCTCGGGGTCTCTGGAAACACCATATATTTT	CASSSLLGVSGNTIYF
TRBV30	.	.	TRBJ2-3	TGTGCCTGGAGTGGCCTTGGGAGTGGCACAGATACGCAGTATTTT	CAWSGLGSGTDTQYF
TRBV11-3	.	.	TRBJ2-3	TGTGCCAGCAGCTTAGGCCAGGGGCTTCGCACAGATACGCAGTATTTT	CASSLGQGLRTDTQYF
TRBV19	.	.	TRBJ1-2	TGTGCCAGCCTAGGCCTCGGACAGCACTATGGCTACACCTTC	CASLGLGQHYGYTF
TRBV19	.	.	TRBJ2-1	TGTGCCAGTAGTGGGAGGACGGACAGCTCCTACAATGAGCAGTTCTTC	CASSGRTDSSYNEQFF
TRBV20-1	.	.	TRBJ1-2	TGCAGTGCTAGAATCGCCTATGGCTACACCTTC	CSARIAYGYTF
TRBV6-5	.	.	TRBJ2-7	TGTGCCAGCAGTTCCGCGGCAGGGGCCTACGGGGAGCAGTACTTC	CASSSAAGAYGEQYF
TRBV4-2	.	.	TRBJ1-5	TGTGCCAGCAGCCAAGATCTAGGAGATCAGCCCCAGCATTTT	CASSQDLGDQPQHF
TRBV2	TRBD1	few	TRBJ1-6	TGTGCCAGCAACGCGGGGACAGCGGATAATTCACCCCTCCACTTT	CASNAGTADNSPLHF
TRBV7-3	.	.	TRBJ2-1	TGTGCCAGCAGCTATACTGATTACAATGAGCAGTTCTTC	CASSYTDYNEQFF
TRBV5-6	.	.	TRBJ2-7	TGTGCCACCGGCTCCCTGGGCTCCCTGGGGCAGTACTTC	CATGSLGSLGQYF